What follows is one T cell receptor (beta chain) and its context. This record comes from a study of blood T cell repertoires in COVID-19. TCRdb's copy holds only in-frame clones and misses some; the assay was immunoSEQ multiplex PCR. The sample has under 150,000 clones, 87% seen once. V was trimmed by 4 bases and J by 8 bases, leaving 21 bases between them. CDR1 is SGHNT, CDR2 YYREEE, per germline (reference sequence). This CDR3 is built from 15 residues. The source material was peripheral blood. This clonotype was sampled from a man over 45 with active COVID-19. The V and J genes are TRBV5-4 and TRBJ1-1; a possible D gene is TRBD1 (5 bases). The CDR3 spells CASSKDGGGVREAFF. CDR3 nucleotide sequence: TGTGCCAGCAGCAAAGATGGTGGGGGGGTAAGGGAAGCTTTCTTT. Full variable domain (missing parts from reference TRBV5-4 and TRBJ1-1): ETGVTQSPTHLIKTRGQQVTLRCSSQSGHNTVSWYQQALGQGPQFIFQYYREEENGRGNFPPRFSGLQFPNYSSELNVNALELDDSALYLCASSKDGGGVREAFFGQGTRLTVV.